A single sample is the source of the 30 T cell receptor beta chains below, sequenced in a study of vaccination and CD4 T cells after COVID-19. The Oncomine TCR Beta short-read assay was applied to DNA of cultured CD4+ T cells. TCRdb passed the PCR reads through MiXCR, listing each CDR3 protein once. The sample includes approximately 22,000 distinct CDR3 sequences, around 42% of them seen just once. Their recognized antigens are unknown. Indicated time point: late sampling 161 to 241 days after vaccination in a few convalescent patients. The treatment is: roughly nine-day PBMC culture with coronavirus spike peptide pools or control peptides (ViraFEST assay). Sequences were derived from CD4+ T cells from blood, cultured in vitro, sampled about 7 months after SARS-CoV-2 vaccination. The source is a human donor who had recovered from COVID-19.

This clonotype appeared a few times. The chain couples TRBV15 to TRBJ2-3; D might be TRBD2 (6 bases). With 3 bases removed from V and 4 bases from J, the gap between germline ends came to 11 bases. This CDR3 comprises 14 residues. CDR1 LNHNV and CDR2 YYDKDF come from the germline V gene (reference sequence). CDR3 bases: TGTGCCACCAGCAGCGCGGGAAGTGCAGATACGCAGTATTTT. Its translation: CATSSAGSADTQYF. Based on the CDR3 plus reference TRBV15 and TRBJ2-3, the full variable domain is DAMVIQNPRYQVTQFGKPVTLSCSQTLNHNVMYWYQQKSSQAPKLLFHYYDKDFNNEADTPDNFQSRRPNTSFCFLDIRSPGLGDTAMYLCATSSAGSADTQYFGPGTRLTVL.

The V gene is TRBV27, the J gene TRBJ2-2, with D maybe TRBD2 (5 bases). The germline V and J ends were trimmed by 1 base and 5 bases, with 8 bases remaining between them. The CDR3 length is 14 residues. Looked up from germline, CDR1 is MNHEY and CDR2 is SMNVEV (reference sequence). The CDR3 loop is CASSLLLGTGELFF. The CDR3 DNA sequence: TGTGCCAGCAGTTTATTACTAGGAACCGGGGAGCTGTTTTTT.

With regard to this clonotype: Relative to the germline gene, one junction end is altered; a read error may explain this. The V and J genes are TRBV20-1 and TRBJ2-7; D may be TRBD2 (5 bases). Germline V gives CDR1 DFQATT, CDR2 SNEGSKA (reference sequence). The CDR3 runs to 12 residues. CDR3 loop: CSAREEETIAPF. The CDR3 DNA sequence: TGCAGTGCTAGAGAGGAGGAAACTATAGCCCCATTC.

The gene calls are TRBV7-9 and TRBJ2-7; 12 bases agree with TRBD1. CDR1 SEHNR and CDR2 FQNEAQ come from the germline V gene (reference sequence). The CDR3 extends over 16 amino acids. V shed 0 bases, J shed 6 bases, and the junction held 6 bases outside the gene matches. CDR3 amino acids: CASSLAGGQGASEQYF. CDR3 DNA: TGTGCCAGCAGCTTAGCGGGGGGACAGGGGGCGTCCGAGCAGTACTTC.

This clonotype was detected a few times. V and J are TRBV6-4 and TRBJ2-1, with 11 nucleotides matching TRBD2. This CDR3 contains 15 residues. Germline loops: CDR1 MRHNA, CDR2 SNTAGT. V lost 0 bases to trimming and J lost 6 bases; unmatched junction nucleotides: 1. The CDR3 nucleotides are TGTGCCAGCAGTGACTCAACTAGCGGGAGCAATGAGCAGTTCTTC. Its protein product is CASSDSTSGSNEQFF.

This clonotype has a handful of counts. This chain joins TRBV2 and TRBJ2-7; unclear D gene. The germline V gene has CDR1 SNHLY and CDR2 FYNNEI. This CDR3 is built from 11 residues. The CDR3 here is CAGRSSYEQYF. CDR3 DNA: TGTGCAGGCCGTAGCTCCTACGAGCAGTACTTC.

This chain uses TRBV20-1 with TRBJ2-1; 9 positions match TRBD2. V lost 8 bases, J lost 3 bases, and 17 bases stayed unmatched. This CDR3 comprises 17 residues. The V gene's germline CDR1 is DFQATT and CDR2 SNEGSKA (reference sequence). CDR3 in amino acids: CSPRGSSGSGGYNEQFF. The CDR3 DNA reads TGCAGTCCCAGAGGGAGTAGCGGGAGTGGTGGCTACAATGAGCAGTTCTTC.

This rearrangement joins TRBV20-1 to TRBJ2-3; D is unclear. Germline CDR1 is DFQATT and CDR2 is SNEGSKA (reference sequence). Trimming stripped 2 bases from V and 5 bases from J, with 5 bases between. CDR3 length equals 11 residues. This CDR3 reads CSARHVDTQYF. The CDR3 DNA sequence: TGCAGTGCTAGACATGTAGATACGCAGTATTTT.

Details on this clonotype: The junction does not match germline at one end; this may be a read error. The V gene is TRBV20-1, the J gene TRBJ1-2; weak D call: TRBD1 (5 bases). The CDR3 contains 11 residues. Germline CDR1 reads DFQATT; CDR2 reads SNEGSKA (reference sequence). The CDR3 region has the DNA TGCAGTGCGCAAGCAGGCAATTCGGGGGCCTTC. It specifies CSAQAGNSGAF.

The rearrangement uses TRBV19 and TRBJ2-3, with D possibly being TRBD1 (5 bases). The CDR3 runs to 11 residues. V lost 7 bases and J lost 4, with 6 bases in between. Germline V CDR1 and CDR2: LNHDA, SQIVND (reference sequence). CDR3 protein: CASTQADTQYF. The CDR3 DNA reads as TGTGCCAGTACACAGGCAGATACGCAGTATTTT.

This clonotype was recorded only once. The CDR3 region has the DNA TGTGCCAGCAGCAAAGGGACTAGAAGGTACAATGAGCAGTTCTTC. Amino acid sequence: CASSKGTRRYNEQFF. V is TRBV21-1 and J is TRBJ2-1; the table's D call, TRBD2, has no DNA check behind it. TRBV21-1 is labeled a pseudogene. The CDR3 sequence is 15 residues long.

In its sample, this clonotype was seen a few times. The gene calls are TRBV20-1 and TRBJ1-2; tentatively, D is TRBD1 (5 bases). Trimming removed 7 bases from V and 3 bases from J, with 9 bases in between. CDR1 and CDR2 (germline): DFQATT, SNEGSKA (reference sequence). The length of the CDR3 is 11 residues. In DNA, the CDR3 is TGCAGTGAGCCGGGGGACTATGGCTACACCTTC. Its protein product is CSEPGDYGYTF.

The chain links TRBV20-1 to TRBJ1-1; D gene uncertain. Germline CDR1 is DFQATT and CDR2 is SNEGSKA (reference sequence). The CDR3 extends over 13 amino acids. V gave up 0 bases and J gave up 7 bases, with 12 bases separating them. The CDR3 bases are TGCAGTGCTAGAGATGGCGGTACGTTTGAAGCTTTCTTT. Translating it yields CSARDGGTFEAFF.

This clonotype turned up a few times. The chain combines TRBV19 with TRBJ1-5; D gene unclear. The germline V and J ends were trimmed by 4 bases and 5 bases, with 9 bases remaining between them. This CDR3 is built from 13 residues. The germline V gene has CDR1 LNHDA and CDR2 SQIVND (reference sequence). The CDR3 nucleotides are TGTGCCAGTAGTACCGTACGAGATCAGCCCCAGCATTTT. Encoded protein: CASSTVRDQPQHF.

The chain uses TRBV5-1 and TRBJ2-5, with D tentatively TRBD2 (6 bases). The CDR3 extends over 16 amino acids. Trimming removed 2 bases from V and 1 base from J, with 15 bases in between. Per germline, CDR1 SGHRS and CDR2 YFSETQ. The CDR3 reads CASSFLSSSGQETQYF. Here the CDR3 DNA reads TGCGCCAGCAGCTTCCTTTCGAGTAGCGGCCAAGAGACCCAGTACTTC. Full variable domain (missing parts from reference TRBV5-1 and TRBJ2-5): KAGVTQTPRYLIKTRGQQVTLSCSPISGHRSVSWYQQTPGQGLQFLFEYFSETQRNKGNFPGRFSGRQFSNSRSEMNVSTLELGDSALYLCASSFLSSSGQETQYFGPGTRLLVL.

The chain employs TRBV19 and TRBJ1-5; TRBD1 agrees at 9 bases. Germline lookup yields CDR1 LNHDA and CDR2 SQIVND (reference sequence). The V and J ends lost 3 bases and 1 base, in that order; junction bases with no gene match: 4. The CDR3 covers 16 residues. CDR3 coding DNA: TGTGCCAGTAGTATTCAGACAGGGGGAAGCAATCAGCCCCAGCATTTT. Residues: CASSIQTGGSNQPQHF.

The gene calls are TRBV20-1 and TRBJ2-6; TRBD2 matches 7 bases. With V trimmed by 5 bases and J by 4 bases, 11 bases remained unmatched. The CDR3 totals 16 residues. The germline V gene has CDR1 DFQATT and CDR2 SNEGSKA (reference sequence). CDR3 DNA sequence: TGCAGTGCTGATCTAGCGGCGTTTGGCGGGGCCAACGTCCTGACTTTC. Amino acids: CSADLAAFGGANVLTF.

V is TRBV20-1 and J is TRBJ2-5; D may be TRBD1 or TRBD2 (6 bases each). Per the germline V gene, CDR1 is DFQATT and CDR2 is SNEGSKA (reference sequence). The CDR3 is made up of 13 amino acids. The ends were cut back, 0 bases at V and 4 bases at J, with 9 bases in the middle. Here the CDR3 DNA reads TGCAGTGCTAGAGAGTGGGGGGCAGAGACCCAGTACTTC. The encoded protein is CSAREWGAETQYF.

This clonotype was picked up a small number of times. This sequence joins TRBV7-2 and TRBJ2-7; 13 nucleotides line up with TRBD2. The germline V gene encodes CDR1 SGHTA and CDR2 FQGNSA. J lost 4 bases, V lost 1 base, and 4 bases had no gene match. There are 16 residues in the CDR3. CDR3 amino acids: CASSLDRTSGSYEQYF. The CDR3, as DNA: TGTGCCAGCAGCTTAGATAGGACTAGCGGGAGTTACGAGCAGTACTTC.

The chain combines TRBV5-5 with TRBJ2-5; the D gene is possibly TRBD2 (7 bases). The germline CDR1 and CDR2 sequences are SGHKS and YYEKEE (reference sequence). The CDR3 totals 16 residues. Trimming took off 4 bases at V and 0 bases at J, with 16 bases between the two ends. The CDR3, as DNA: TGTGCCAGCAGCCCGGAGGGGGGGCAGTACCAAGAGACCCAGTACTTC. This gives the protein CASSPEGGQYQETQYF. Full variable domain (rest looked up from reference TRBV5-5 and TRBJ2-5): DAGVTQSPTHLIKTRGQQVTLRCSPISGHKSVSWYQQVLGQGPQFIFQYYEKEERGRGNFPDRFSARQFPNYSSELNVNALLLGDSALYLCASSPEGGQYQETQYFGPGTRLLVL.

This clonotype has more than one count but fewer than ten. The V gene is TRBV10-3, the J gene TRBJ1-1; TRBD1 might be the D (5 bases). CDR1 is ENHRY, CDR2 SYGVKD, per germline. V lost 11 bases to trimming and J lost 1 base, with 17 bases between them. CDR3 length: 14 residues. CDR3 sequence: CASTTGEGNTEAFF. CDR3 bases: TGTGCCTCGACGACGGGGGAGGGGAACACTGAAGCTTTCTTT.

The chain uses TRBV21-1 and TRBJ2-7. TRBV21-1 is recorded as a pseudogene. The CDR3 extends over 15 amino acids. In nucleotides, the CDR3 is TGTGCCAGCAGCAATGAGGTCACGGAACCCTACGAGCAGTACTTC. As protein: CASSNEVTEPYEQYF.

CDR3 DNA sequence: TGTGCCAGCAGTGACGGCGGGAGCACCGGGGAGCTGTTTTTT. Amino acid sequence: CASSDGGSTGELFF. The chain is built from TRBV6-4 and TRBJ2-2; 7 nucleotides match TRBD2. The ends lost 2 bases at V and 4 bases at J; junction bases unmatched: 1. The CDR3 is 14 residues long. Per germline, CDR1 MRHNA and CDR2 SNTAGT.

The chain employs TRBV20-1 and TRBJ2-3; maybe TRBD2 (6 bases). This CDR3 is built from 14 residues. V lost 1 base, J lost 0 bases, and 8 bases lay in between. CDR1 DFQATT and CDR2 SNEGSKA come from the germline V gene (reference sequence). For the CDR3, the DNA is TGCAGTGCTAGAGTGGCGGGAAGCACAGATACGCAGTATTTT. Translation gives CSARVAGSTDTQYF.

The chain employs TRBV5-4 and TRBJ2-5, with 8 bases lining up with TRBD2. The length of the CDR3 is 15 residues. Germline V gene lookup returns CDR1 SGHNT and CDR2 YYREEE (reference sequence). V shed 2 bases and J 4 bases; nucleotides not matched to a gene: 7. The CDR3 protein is CASSFVAGYGETQYF. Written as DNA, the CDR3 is TGTGCCAGCAGCTTTGTAGCGGGATATGGAGAGACCCAGTACTTC.

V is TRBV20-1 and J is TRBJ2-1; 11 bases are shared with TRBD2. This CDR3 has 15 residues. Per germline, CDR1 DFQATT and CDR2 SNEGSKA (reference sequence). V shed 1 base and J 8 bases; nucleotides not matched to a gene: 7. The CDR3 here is CSARVGTSGSYEQFF. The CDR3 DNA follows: TGCAGTGCTAGAGTAGGAACTAGCGGGAGTTATGAGCAGTTCTTC.

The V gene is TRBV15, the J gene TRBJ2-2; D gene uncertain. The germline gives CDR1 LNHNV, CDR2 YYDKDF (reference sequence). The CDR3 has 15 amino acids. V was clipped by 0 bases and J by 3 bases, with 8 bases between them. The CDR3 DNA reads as TGTGCCACCAGCAGAGATCTTGGACACACCGGGGAGCTGTTTTTT. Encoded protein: CATSRDLGHTGELFF.

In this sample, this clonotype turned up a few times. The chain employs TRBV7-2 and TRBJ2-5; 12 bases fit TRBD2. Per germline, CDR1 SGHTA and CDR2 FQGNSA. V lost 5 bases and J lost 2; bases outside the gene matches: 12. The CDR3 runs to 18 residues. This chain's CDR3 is CASSGTELAGGIQETQYF. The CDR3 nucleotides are TGTGCCAGCAGCGGGACAGAGCTAGCGGGAGGGATTCAAGAGACCCAGTACTTC.

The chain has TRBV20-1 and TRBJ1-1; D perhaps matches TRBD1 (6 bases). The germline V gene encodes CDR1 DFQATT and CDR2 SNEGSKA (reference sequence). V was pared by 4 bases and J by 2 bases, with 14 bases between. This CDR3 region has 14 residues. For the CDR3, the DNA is TGCAGTGCTAAATCCGGGACACTTAACACTGAAGCTTTCTTT. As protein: CSAKSGTLNTEAFF.

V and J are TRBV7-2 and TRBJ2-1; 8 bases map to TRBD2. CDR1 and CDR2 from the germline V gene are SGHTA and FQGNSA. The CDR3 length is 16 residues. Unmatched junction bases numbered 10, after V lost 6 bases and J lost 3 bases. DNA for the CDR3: TGTGCCAGCAGTCCACGTCACAGCGGGGGCTACAATGAGCAGTTCTTC. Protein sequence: CASSPRHSGGYNEQFF.